This TCR beta chain was obtained from a study of memory CD4+ T cells and cytomegalovirus serostatus. The study's findings and limits: Suggested: most of the CMV-linked TCR signature lies in CD4+ memory cells.

Remarks on this clone: Its specificity is unknown.

Germline values: CDR1 SGHKS, CDR2 YYEKEE (reference sequence). CDR3 length: 15 amino acids. Between the trimmed V and J ends, which lost 4 bases and 0 bases, there was a span of 11 bases. The sort gate was single viable CD3+CD4+CD8-CD45RO+ cells for memory CD4+ T cells. Donors' CMV status reflects serum IgG against pp150, pp28, p38, p52. In the original workflow: After removing out-of-frame reads, approximately 2 million distinct TCRbeta sequences remained. Sequenced by immunoSEQ multiplex PCR; TCRdb stores in-frame clones only, minus some. V, J and clone size were drawn from that table, and D and trimming were deduced from the DNA. This table holds some 60,000 clones, about 81% found once.

The sequence derives from an adult in good health and CMV-seronegative. Input material: memory CD4+ T cells from blood. The V and J genes are TRBV5-5 and TRBJ1-3; D remains ambiguous. In DNA, the CDR3 is TGTGCCAGCAGCCGGGAGGGAAGCTCTGGAAACACCATATATTTT. It encodes CASSREGSSGNTIYF.